A selection of T cell receptor beta chains follows, all from one sample in a study of immune characterization of retroperitoneal liposarcoma. TCRdb processed the PCR reads anew with MiXCR; each CDR3 protein has one entry. The table lists more than 9,000 distinct CDR3 sequences, less than 30% of them singletons. Sequenced input: blood. These receptors were collected from a male donor with retroperitoneal liposarcoma. CDR3s leave out the opening cysteine and the closing phenylalanine or tryptophan. D genes are given only for firm matches.

>NA|TRBV6-1
ASSQRQDTEAF
>NA|TRBV6-1
AYSGYNEQF
>TRBD1|TRBV6-1
ASRGTGTGRGGYT
>NA|TRBV4-1
ASSQVLWGASEQF
>TRBD1|TRBV7-2
ASSFTGGEPEAF
>TRBD2|TRBV11-1
ASSPRPGLAMSDTQY
>TRBD2|TRBV12-5
ASAVGSGGNTDTQY
>TRBD2|TRBV6-5
ASNLAGGPTDTQY
>NA|TRBV3-1
ASSQDRGLGTDTQY
>NA|TRBV3-1
ASSLSYEQY
>NA|TRBV12-3/TRBV12-4
ASSRGQTYNQPQH
>NA|TRBV12-3/TRBV12-4
ASRSGLNTGELF
>NA|TRBV5-3
ARSFGRLAKNIQY
>NA|TRBV12-3/TRBV12-4
ASSLGGGYNQPQH
>NA|TRBV6-5
ASSYSPGGRGETQY
>NA|TRBV6-1
ASSEGGAGAEDTQY
>NA|TRBV7-2
ASSLERVPLGEQF
>TRBD1|TRBV27
ASSPETGRDEKLF
>TRBD2|TRBV10-3
ATGTSGGRETQY
>NA|TRBV12-5
ASAGAGNNEQF
>NA|TRBV6-1
ASSEVGRAISSYNSPLH
>TRBD2|TRBV6-1
ASRDGLAGGNEQF
>TRBD1|TRBV6-1
ASSAGQLNTGELF
>NA|TRBV4-1
ASSQRPVGRELPGELF
>TRBD2|TRBV7-8
ASSLGTSLYEQY
>TRBD1|TRBV5-6
ASSLNGQGAYQETQY